The rows below give T cell receptor beta chains drawn from one sample of a study of blood T cell repertoires in COVID-19. Data came from immunoSEQ multiplex PCR; TCRdb stores just in-frame clones and leaves some out. The data contain about 230,000 clones, 85% to 90% of them singletons. The sample comprised peripheral blood. These receptors were collected from a man over 45 with COVID-19, enrolled during active disease. Both conserved end residues are part of each CDR3. A D gene is named only where the DNA matches it firmly. Clone size is shown for a subset of rows, as once, few, many or a class of expanded clone.

j_gene	d_gene	abundance	v_gene	CDR3aa	CDR3nt
TRBJ1-5	.	once	TRBV7-6	CASSLGRQSNQPQHF	TGTGCCAGCAGCTTAGGGCGGCAAAGCAATCAGCCCCAGCATTTT
TRBJ2-7	.	once	TRBV29-1	CSVNRDGYEQYF	TGCAGCGTTAACAGGGACGGCTACGAGCAGTACTTC
TRBJ2-7	.	.	TRBV19	CASTRAGEQYF	TGTGCCAGTACGAGGGCGGGGGAGCAGTACTTC
TRBJ2-3	.	few	TRBV9	CASSDRLAPDTQYF	TGTGCCAGCAGTGATCGGCTAGCCCCAGATACGCAGTATTTT
TRBJ2-1	.	.	TRBV19	CASSIDRSSYNEQFF	TGTGCCAGTAGTATTGACAGGAGCTCCTACAATGAGCAGTTCTTC
TRBJ1-2	.	.	TRBV21-1	CASSTDRGLGGYTF	TGTGCCAGCAGCACGGACAGGGGGCTCGGGGGCTACACCTTC
TRBJ2-1	TRBD2	.	TRBV19	CASSGAGGTEQFF	TGTGCCAGTAGTGGAGCGGGGGGGACTGAGCAGTTCTTC
TRBJ1-1	.	.	TRBV5-1	CASSIGGGPNDGEAFF	TGCGCCAGCTCCATCGGGGGGGGCCCCAATGATGGTGAAGCTTTCTTT
TRBJ2-7	.	.	TRBV5-6	CASSFLSGSRAYEQYF	TGTGCCAGCAGCTTTCTGTCAGGGTCTCGGGCCTACGAGCAGTACTTC
TRBJ1-4	.	few	TRBV11-2	CASSLSLGQSLKLFF	TGTGCCAGCAGCTTAAGTTTGGGACAAAGCTTAAAACTGTTTTTT
TRBJ1-1	.	.	TRBV7-2	CASSLVGVSNTEAFF	TGTGCCAGCAGCCTAGTCGGGGTCTCGAACACTGAAGCTTTCTTT
TRBJ2-7	TRBD1	.	TRBV6-2/TRBV6-3	CASSGTGQGTYEQYF	TGTGCCAGCAGCGGAACAGGACAGGGGACATACGAGCAGTACTTC
TRBJ2-1	.	.	TRBV19	CASSTRGASSYNEQFF	TGTGCCAGTAGTACGCGCGGCGCCAGCTCCTACAATGAGCAGTTCTTC
TRBJ1-1	.	.	TRBV12-3/TRBV12-4	CASSGRGEAFF	TGTGCCAGCAGCGGACGGGGTGAAGCTTTCTTT
TRBJ1-2	.	.	TRBV30	CVWSVGQGYGYTF	TGTGTCTGGAGTGTAGGGCAGGGGTATGGCTACACCTTC
TRBJ1-3	.	few	TRBV5-1	CASSLSSSGNTIYF	TGCGCCAGCAGCTTGTCGTCTTCTGGAAACACCATATATTTT
TRBJ2-5	TRBD1	.	TRBV2	CASSGDRVETQYF	TGTGCCAGCAGTGGGGACAGGGTAGAGACCCAGTACTTC
TRBJ1-5	.	.	TRBV15	CATSRSLTAYNQPQHF	TGTGCCACCAGCAGAAGTTTGACAGCCTACAATCAGCCCCAGCATTTT
TRBJ1-5	.	.	TRBV30	CAWSVDSNQPQHF	TGTGCCTGGAGTGTGGACAGTAATCAGCCCCAGCATTTT
TRBJ2-2	TRBD1	.	TRBV25-1	CASARGIANTGELFF	TGTGCCAGCGCCAGGGGGATCGCGAACACCGGGGAGCTGTTTTTT
TRBJ2-1	TRBD2	once	TRBV29-1	CSGRLAGGLSEQFF	TGCAGCGGCCGACTAGCGGGAGGTCTAAGTGAGCAGTTCTTC
TRBJ2-3	TRBD2	.	TRBV19	CASSRLAGGRDTQYF	TGTGCCAGTAGCCGCTTAGCGGGAGGGAGAGATACGCAGTATTTT
TRBJ1-5	.	.	TRBV19	CASSPRGGNQPQHF	TGTGCCAGTAGCCCGCGGGGCGGAAATCAGCCCCAGCATTTT
TRBJ2-7	TRBD1	.	TRBV6-4	CARSRDRPIEQYF	TGTGCCAGATCCCGGGACAGGCCCATCGAGCAGTACTTC